This T cell receptor beta chain originates from a study of Tregs in tolerant kidney transplant recipients. Whole-study findings and limits: Biological reproducibility was not directly addressed, but technical replication error appeared minimal. Expanding Tregs on activated donor B cells appeared to best identify donor-specific TCRbeta clones. Antigen-driven expansion was suggested because donor-specific Tregs expanded more than all Tregs in tolerant patients.

Clones were sequenced by immunoSEQ multiplex PCR, and TCRdb holds only the in-frame ones, with some missing. Of about 64,000 clones detected, about 87% appear once; the ten largest clones hold 3.8%. The CDR3 runs to 14 residues. CDR1 and CDR2 from the germline V gene are ENHRY and SYGVKD. V shed 7 bases and J shed 0 bases, with 13 bases lying between them. Of note for this clone: Its target is unknown.

Related graft donors supplied nonmyeloablative bone marrow transplants, and mixed chimerism was transient. Unstimulated Tregs (CD4+CD25+CD127-) and CD4+CD25- non-Tregs were sorted from PBMCs. This clonotype originated in a human patient who received a combined kidney and bone marrow transplant. A share of the T cells may be of graft donor origin. Material: CD4+ T cells from blood (PBMCs), obtained 6 months after the transplant. V usage is TRBV10-3 and J usage is TRBJ2-7; D gene ambiguous. The CDR3 sequence: CAITPSLDSYEQYF. The CDR3 DNA reads as TGTGCCATCACTCCCTCACTCGACTCCTACGAGCAGTACTTC.